This T cell receptor beta chain is drawn from a study of PD-1 blockade in classical Hodgkin lymphoma. Libraries were prepared by immunoSEQ multiplex PCR; TCRdb keeps only in-frame clonotypes and omits some of them. The sample includes around 65,000 clones, approximately 90% of them seen just once. The patients all showed relapse after autologous stem cell transplantation, while their brentuximab vedotin exposure varied. Relapsed/refractory classical Hodgkin lymphoma patients had complete, partial or progressive responses. The TCR comes from a human donor with classical Hodgkin lymphoma. The starting material was peripheral blood mononuclear cells (PBMCs), obtained at baseline.

CDR3 coding DNA: TGTGCCACCAGCAGAGAAACTAGCGCCCCCTACGAGCAGTACTTC. Encoded protein: CATSRETSAPYEQYF. This chain uses TRBV15 with TRBJ2-7; 7 nucleotides match TRBD2. CDR3 size: 15 residues. V dropped 0 bases and J dropped 2; count of bases not matched to a gene: 4. Germline V CDR1 and CDR2: LNHNV, YYDKDF (reference sequence).